This T cell receptor (beta chain) was found in a study of tumor and adjacent non-tumor tissue in lung cancer (dated by TCRdb to the late 2010s). For the wider study: By cancer type, the cohort comprised eleven to twelve adenocarcinoma patients, a couple of squamous cell carcinoma patients and 1 small cell lung cancer patient. Ages among the 15 or so patients ranged from about 31 to 80 years, there were approximately 10 men and 5 women, and disease was at TNM stage I to III. Sequencing generated a total of 125,075,908 productive TCRbeta reads, averaging around 4.3 million reads per sample. Using bulk TCRbeta repertoires from under 18 lung cancer patients, the study set lung tumor tissue side by side with matched distant non-tumor lung tissue. TCRbeta CDR3 sequencing was performed on fewer than 35 paired specimens, with one tumor sample and one normal lung sample collected per patient.

RNA was isolated from bulk, unsorted tissue, and RNA quality was assessed with a NanoDrop ND-1000 and an Agilent 2100. Newly diagnosed lung cancer patients without prior chemotherapy who had been admitted for thoracic surgery in China between August and November 2014 were enrolled as donors. Patients who had received previous radiotherapy or chemotherapy, or who had another concurrent cancer, were excluded from the study. Pieces of surgical tissue measuring about 1-2.1 cm3 were kept in RNAlater solution and held at -80 degrees C until needed. Study-level results and caveats: The top 100 clones accounted for a significantly larger cumulative portion of the repertoire in normal lung than in tumor tissue. Tumor tissue showed significantly greater TCR diversity (inverse Simpson) than normal lung tissue (roughly 430 vs 170, P = 0.0075, Mann-Whitney U test). Only around 15 patients were included in the cohort, and the need for larger samples and more detailed clinical data was noted by the authors. Significantly higher TCR diversity was found in younger patients, and higher tumor TCR diversity was associated with shorter overall and disease-free survival. Peripheral blood was not sequenced, so blood TCRbeta repertoires were not examined in the lung cancer patients of the study. The methods do not name the sequencing platform or mention unique molecular identifiers.

Its CDR3 holds 14 amino acids, cysteine through phenylalanine. Here the CDR3 DNA is all that survives: 42 bases in frame from base 1. The trim is 4 bases for V and 6 bases for J, with a gap of 13 bases between the germline ends. Based on the germline V gene, the CDR1 and CDR2 sequences are MNHEY and SVGAGI. Library prep was done by multiplex PCR. The instrument given in TCRdb is Illumina HiSeq 2500. TCRbeta libraries were built by three rounds of nested PCR using primers (Table S4), following protocols modified from ARM-PCR. Before sequencing, PCR products of 200-500 bp were cut from the gel and purified using the QIAquick gel extraction kit. On the authors' methods: Reads were cleaned with Trimmomatic, merged with FLASH into complete CDR3 sequences, and assigned to V(D)J germline segments with MiTCR. Clonal diversity was computed as the inverse Simpson's index with VDJtools. Productive reads were defined as in-frame sequences without a premature stop codon. TCRdb trimmed public reads at Q25 via fastp, called clones via MiXCR and kept in-frame beta chains. When rows share a CDR3 protein, they turn into one entry using the most common DNA and genes. Here the V and J calls rest on TCRdb's processing, not on the authors' analysis. For this sample the table gives about 140,000 distinct CDR3 sequences, of which around 60% were detected only once. Of the sample, about 18% is held by the ten largest clones.

This clonotype showed up many times. What antigen it recognizes has not been identified. Per-nucleotide qualities are absent, and no much larger clonotype sits a single base away. The chain joins TRBV6-5 to TRBJ2-1, with the D gene not clear enough to name. The sequenced sample was lung tumor tissue. The receptor was isolated from a man aged 60 to 69 with small cell lung cancer. The sequenced DNA is TGTGCCAGCAGTTTGGGCCCGTATTCCAATGAGCAGTTCTTC. Translation gives CASSLGPYSNEQFF.